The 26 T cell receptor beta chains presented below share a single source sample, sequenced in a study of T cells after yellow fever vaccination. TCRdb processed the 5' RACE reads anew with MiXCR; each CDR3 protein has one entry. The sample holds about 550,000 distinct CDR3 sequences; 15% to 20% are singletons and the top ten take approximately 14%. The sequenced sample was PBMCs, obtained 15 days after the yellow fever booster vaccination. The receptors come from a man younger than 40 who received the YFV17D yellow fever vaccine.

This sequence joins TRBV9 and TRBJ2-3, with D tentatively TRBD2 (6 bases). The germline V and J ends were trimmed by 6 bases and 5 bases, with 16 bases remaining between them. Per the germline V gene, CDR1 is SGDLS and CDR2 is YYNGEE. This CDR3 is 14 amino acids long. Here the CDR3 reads CASTPDQGGDTQYF. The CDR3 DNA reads TGTGCCAGCACCCCGGATCAGGGAGGAGATACGCAGTATTTT.

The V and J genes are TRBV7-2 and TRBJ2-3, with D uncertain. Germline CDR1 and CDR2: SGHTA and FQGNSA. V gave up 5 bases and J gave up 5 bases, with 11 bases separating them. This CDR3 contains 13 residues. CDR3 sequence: CASSDPPEDTQYF. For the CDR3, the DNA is TGTGCCAGCAGCGACCCACCCGAAGATACGCAGTATTTT.

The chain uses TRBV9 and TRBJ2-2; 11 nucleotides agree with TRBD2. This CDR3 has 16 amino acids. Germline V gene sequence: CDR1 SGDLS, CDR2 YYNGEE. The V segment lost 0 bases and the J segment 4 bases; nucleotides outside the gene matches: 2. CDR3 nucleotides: TGTGCCAGCAGCGTAGCACTAGCGGGAGTCACCGGGGAGCTGTTTTTT. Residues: CASSVALAGVTGELFF. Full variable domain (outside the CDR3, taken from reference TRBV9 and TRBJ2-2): DSGVTQTPKHLITATGQRVTLRCSPRSGDLSVYWYQQSLDQGLQFLIQYYNGEERAKGNILERFSAQQFPDLHSELNLSSLELGDSALYFCASSVALAGVTGELFFGEGSRLTVL.

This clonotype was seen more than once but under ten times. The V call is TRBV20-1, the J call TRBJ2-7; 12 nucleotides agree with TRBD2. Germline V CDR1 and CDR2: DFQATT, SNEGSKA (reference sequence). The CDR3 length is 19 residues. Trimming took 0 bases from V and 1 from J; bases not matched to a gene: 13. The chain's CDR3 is CSARDGTGLAGSASYEQYF. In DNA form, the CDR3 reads TGCAGTGCTAGAGATGGAACGGGACTAGCGGGTAGCGCATCCTACGAGCAGTACTTC.

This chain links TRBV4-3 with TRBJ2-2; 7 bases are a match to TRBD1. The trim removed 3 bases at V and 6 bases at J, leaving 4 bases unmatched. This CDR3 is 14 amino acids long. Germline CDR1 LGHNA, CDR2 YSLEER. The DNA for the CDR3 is TGCGCCAGCAGCCACGCGACAGGGTCCGGGGAGCTGTTTTTT. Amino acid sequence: CASSHATGSGELFF.

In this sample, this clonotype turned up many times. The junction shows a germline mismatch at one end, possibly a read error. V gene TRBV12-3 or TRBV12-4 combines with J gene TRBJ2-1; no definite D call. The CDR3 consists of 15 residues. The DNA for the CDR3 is TGCGCCAGCAGCTTGAGCGTGAGCTCCTACAATGAGCAGTTCTTC. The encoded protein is CASSLSVSSYNEQFF.

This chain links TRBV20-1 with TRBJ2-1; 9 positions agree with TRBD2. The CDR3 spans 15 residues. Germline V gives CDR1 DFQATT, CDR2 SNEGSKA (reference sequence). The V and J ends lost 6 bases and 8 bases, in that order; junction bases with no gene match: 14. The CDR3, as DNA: TGCAGTGCAAAAGCGGGAGGCCCTTCTAAAGATGAGCAGTTCTTC. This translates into CSAKAGGPSKDEQFF.

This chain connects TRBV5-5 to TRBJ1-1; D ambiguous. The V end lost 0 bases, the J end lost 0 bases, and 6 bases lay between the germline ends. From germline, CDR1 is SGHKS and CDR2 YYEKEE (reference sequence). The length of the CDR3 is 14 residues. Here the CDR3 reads CASSLDWVNTEAFF. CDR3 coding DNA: TGTGCCAGCAGCTTGGATTGGGTGAACACTGAAGCTTTCTTT.

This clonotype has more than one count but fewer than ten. The CDR3 protein is CASSLLGSPGELFF. Here the CDR3 DNA reads TGCGCCAGCAGCCTATTGGGAAGCCCCGGGGAGCTGTTTTTT. The chain links TRBV4-3 to TRBJ2-2; D is undetermined. The CDR3 is 14 residues long. V lost 4 bases, J lost 6 bases, and 12 bases lay in between. CDR1 is LGHNA, CDR2 YSLEER, per germline.

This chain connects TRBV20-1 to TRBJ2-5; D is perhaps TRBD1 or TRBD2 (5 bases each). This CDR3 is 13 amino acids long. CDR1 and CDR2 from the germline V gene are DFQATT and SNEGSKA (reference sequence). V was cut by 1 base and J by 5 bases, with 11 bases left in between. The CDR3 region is CSARVGARETQYF. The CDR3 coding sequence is TGCAGTGCTAGAGTCGGGGCCCGTGAGACCCAGTACTTC.

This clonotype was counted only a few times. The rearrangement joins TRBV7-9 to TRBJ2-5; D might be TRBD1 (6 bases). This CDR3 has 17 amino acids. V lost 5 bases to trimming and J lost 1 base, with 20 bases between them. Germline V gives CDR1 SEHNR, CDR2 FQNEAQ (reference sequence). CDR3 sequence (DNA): TGTGCCAGCAGCCCGCCCCGGGACAAAGAGCTCCAAGAGACCCAGTACTTC. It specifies CASSPPRDKELQETQYF.

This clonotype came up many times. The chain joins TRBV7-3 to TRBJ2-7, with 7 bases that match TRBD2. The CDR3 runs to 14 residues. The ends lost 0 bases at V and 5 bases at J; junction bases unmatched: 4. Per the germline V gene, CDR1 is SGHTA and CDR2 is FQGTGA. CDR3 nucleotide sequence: TGTGCCAGCAGCTTAACACGCGGGAGCCACGAGCAGTACTTC. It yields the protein CASSLTRGSHEQYF.

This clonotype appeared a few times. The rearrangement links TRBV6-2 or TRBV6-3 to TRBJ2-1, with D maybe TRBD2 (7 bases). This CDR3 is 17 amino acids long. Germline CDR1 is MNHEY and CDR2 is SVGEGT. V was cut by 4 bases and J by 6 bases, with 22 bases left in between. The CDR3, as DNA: TGTGCCAGCAGTTTCTCGACAGGACTAGGGAGTCGCAATGAGCAGTTCTTC. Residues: CASSFSTGLGSRNEQFF.

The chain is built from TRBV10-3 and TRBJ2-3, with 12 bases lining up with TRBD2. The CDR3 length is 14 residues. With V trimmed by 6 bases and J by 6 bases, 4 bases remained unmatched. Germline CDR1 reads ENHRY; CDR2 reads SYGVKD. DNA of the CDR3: TGTGCCATCAGCGGCGGGACTAGCGGGGATACGCAGTATTTT. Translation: CAISGGTSGDTQYF.

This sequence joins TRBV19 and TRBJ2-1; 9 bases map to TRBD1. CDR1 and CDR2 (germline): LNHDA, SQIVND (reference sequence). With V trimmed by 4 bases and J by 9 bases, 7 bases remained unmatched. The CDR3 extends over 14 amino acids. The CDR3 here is CASSKTGQGGEQFF. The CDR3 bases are TGTGCCAGTAGTAAAACGGGACAGGGCGGTGAGCAGTTCTTC. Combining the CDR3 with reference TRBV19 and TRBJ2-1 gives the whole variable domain DGGITQSPKYLFRKEGQNVTLSCEQNLNHDAMYWYRQDPGQGLRLIYYSQIVNDFQKGDIAEGYSVSREKKESFPLTVTSAQKNPTAFYLCASSKTGQGGEQFFGPGTRLTVL.

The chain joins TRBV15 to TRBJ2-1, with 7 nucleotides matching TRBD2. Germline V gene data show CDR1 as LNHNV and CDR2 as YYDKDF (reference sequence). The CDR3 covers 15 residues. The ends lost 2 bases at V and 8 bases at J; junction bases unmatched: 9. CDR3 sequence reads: CATSRPGTTFYEQFF. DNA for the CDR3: TGTGCCACCAGCAGACCCGGGACTACGTTCTATGAGCAGTTCTTC.

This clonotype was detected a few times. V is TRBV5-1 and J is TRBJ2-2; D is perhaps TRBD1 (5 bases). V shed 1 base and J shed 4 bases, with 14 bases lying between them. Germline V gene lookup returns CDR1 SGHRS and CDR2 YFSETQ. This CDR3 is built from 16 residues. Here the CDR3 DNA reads TGCGCCAGCAGCTTGCAAGGGGCGCTAGGCACCGGGGAGCTGTTTTTT. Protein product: CASSLQGALGTGELFF.

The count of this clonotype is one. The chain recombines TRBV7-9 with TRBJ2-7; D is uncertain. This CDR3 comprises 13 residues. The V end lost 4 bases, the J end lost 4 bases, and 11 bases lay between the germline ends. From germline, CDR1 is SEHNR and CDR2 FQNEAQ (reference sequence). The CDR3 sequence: CASSYPSGYEQYF. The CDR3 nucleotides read TGTGCCAGCAGCTATCCCTCCGGTTACGAGCAGTACTTC.

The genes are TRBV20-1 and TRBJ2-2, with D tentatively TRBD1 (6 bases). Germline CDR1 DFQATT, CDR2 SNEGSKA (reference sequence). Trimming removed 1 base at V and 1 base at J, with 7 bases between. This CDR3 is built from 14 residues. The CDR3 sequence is CSARVRGNTGELFF. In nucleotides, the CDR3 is TGCAGTGCTAGAGTCAGGGGGAACACCGGGGAGCTGTTTTTT.

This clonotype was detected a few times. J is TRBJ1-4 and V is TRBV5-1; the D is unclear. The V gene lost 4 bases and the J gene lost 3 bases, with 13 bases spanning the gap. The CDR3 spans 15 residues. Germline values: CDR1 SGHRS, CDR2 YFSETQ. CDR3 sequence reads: CASSDGLPPNEKLFF. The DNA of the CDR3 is TGCGCCAGCAGCGACGGACTGCCACCTAATGAAAAACTGTTTTTT.

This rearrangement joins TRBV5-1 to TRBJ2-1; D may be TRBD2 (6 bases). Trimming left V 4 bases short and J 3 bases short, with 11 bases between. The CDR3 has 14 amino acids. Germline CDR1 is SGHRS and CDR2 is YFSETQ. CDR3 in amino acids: CASSPGTFYNEQFF. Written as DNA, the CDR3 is TGCGCCAGCAGCCCCGGGACTTTCTACAATGAGCAGTTCTTC.

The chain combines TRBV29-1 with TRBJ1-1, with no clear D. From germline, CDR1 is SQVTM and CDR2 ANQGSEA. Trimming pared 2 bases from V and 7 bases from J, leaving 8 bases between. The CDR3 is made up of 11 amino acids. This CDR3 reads CSVENRGEAFF. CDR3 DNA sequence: TGCAGCGTTGAAAATCGTGGTGAAGCTTTCTTT.

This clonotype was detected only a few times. The CDR3 nucleotides are TGTGCCTGGAGTCACCCGGGGGGGGACTCCTACAATGAGCAGTTCTTC. Translation gives CAWSHPGGDSYNEQFF. The genes are TRBV30 and TRBJ2-1, with TRBD2 matching 8 bases. This CDR3 region has 16 residues. The ends lost 2 bases at V and 0 bases at J; junction bases unmatched: 6. Germline-derived CDR1 and CDR2 are GTSNPN and SVGIG (reference sequence).

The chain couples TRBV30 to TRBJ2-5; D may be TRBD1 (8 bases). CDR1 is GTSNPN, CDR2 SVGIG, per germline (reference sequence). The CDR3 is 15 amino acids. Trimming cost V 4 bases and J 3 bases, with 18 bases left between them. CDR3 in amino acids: CAWNDRGLLEETQYF. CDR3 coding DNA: TGTGCCTGGAACGACAGGGGACTATTGGAAGAGACCCAGTACTTC.

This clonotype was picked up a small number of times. CDR3 DNA: TGCAGTGCTAGTAATGGTGGCACTGAAGCTTTCTTT. This encodes CSASNGGTEAFF. The chain uses TRBV20-1 and TRBJ1-1, with D uncertain. The CDR3 consists of 12 residues. The V gene lost 3 bases and the J gene lost 4 bases, with 9 bases spanning the gap. Germline V lookup: CDR1 DFQATT, CDR2 SNEGSKA (reference sequence).

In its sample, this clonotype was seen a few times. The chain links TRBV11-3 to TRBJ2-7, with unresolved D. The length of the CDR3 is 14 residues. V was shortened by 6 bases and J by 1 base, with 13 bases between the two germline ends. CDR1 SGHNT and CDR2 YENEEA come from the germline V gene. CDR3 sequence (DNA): TGTGCCAGCAGTCCGCGAATTGGGTCCTACGAGCAGTACTTC. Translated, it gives CASSPRIGSYEQYF.